The rows below give T cell receptor beta chains drawn from one sample of a study of blood T cell repertoires in COVID-19. The assay was immunoSEQ multiplex PCR, and TCRdb's table has in-frame clones only and misses some. The sample lists roughly 100,000 clones, around 73% seen once, with 9.8% in the top ten. The sample was peripheral blood. The receptors were gathered from a man aged 60 to 69 with active or convalescent COVID-19. CDR3s include the opening cysteine and the closing phenylalanine or tryptophan. The D gene is left open where the match is weak.

>NA|TRBV10-2|TRBJ2-3|13
CATLSAGALTQYF
TGCGCCACGCTATCAGCGGGTGCCTTGACGCAGTATTTT
>NA|TRBV3-1/TRBV3-2|TRBJ2-5|21
CASSFTLGTAGGRWIKETQYF
TGTGCCAGCAGCTTCACCCTTGGGACAGCCGGAGGGAGATGGATCAAAGAGACCCAGTACTTC
>NA|TRBV5-5|TRBJ2-2|15
CASSLNPTEVGELFF
TGTGCCAGCAGCCTCAACCCCACGGAGGTCGGGGAGCTGTTTTTT
>TRBD1|TRBV27|TRBJ1-4|15
CASSLSGDREVKLFF
TGTGCCAGCAGTTTATCGGGGGACAGGGAGGTAAAACTGTTTTTT
>TRBD1|TRBV2|TRBJ1-1|16
CATKLGQGVVGTEAFF
TGTGCCACTAAACTGGGCCAGGGGGTAGTAGGCACTGAAGCTTTCTTT
>NA|TRBV19|TRBJ1-1|13
CASSDRPNTEAFF
TGTGCCAGTAGCGACAGGCCGAACACTGAAGCTTTCTTT
>TRBD1|TRBV5-8|TRBJ2-1|13
CASGQGPYNEQFF
TGTGCCAGCGGACAGGGGCCCTACAATGAGCAGTTCTTC
>TRBD2|TRBV24-1|TRBJ2-1|16
CATSGDSGSSYNEQFF
TGTGCCACCAGTGGCGACAGCGGGAGCTCCTACAATGAGCAGTTCTTC
>TRBD1|TRBV19|TRBJ1-2|19
CASSIEVLSEGATNYGYTF
TGTGCCAGTAGTATAGAAGTCCTCTCTGAGGGGGCCACTAACTATGGCTACACCTTC
>NA|TRBV30|TRBJ2-7|16
CAWTRKRTGPAYEQYF
TGTGCCTGGACCCGAAAAAGAACAGGGCCTGCCTACGAGCAGTACTTC
>NA|TRBV27|TRBJ1-2|14
CASSLSGGGYGYTF
TGTGCCAGCAGTTTATCGGGAGGGGGCTATGGCTACACCTTC
>TRBD1|TRBV7-3|TRBJ2-7|15
CASSLSGQGDAEQYF
TGTGCCAGCAGCTTAAGCGGACAGGGAGATGCCGAGCAGTACTTC
>TRBD2|TRBV28|TRBJ2-3|19
CASSSRGREGAGAADTQYF
TGTGCCAGCAGTAGCAGGGGTCGAGAGGGAGCGGGAGCCGCAGATACGCAGTATTTT
>NA|TRBV19|TRBJ2-1|17
CASSIVGSTWGLNEQFF
TGTGCCAGTAGTATAGTCGGTTCTACCTGGGGACTCAATGAGCAGTTCTTC
>NA|TRBV30|TRBJ2-5|12
CAWSTSVETQYF
TGTGCCTGGAGTACTAGTGTGGAGACCCAGTACTTC
>NA|TRBV18|TRBJ2-1|15
CASSPMVASYNEQFF
TGTGCCAGCTCACCCATGGTAGCCTCCTACAATGAGCAGTTCTTC
>TRBD2|TRBV28|TRBJ2-7|15
CASSLGGLAGYEQYF
TGTGCCAGCAGTTTAGGGGGACTAGCGGGTTACGAGCAGTACTTC
>TRBD1|TRBV5-1|TRBJ1-4|16
CASSAGQTGLSEKLFF
TGCGCCAGCAGCGCCGGACAGACAGGGTTGAGTGAAAAACTGTTTTTT